The entry below describes one TCR beta chain. What this receptor recognizes is not known. Per-base qualities were not stored, and no clone one base away is much larger. Library creation used 5' RACE. The sequencing machine was an Illumina HiSeq 2500. A second PCR of roughly 7 to 11 cycles was run with a J-beta primer mix and a sample-barcoded 5' primer. A template-switch 5' adaptor carrying 12 random nucleotides introduced a unique molecular identifier onto each TCR beta cDNA molecule. Each sample yielded at least 2.5 million CDR3-containing paired-end reads. All of the RNA was converted into first-strand cDNA using the Mint cDNA synthesis kit, with a TRBC-specific oligonucleotide serving as the primer. Following uracil-DNA glycosylase treatment, all cDNA underwent a first 18-cycle PCR with the universal primers M1SS and BC2_uni_R. From the authors' description of their analysis: Normalization of each sample was performed by random selection of 1 million high-quality reads, each carrying a distinct molecular identifier. Instead of being binned into consensus sequences, reads that shared molecular identifiers were thrown out. CDR3 identification, clonotype clustering and error correction used MiTCR with a Q25 quality threshold and the strictest error-elimination algorithm. A nonparametric unseen species model with Euler transformation was used to estimate lower-bound total TCR beta diversity. TCRdb trimmed the raw reads at Q25, called clones with MiXCR and kept productive beta chains. Rows matching on CDR3 protein sequence are summarized as one entry with the most common DNA and genes. The authors' filters were not applied to this entry. For this sample the table gives approximately 1.5 million distinct CDR3 sequences, of which about 35% were detected only once. The top ten clones comprise roughly 12% of the sample.

This sample is part of a study of blood T cells in healthy people across ages (dated by TCRdb to between 2015 and 2017). Study-level background: In model experiments, template switching captured about one uniquely barcoded TCR beta cDNA molecule for every two T cells. To avoid experimental bias, donors of different ages were distributed randomly across sequencing lanes. The study analyzed two additional independent replicas of 1 million unique cDNA reads from the same blood draw for two donors, one aged 18 to 30 and one aged 80 or older. Age-related changes in TCR beta repertoire diversity were measured in the study by deep sequencing normalized with unique cDNA molecular identifiers. Donors were grouped into four age groups: young (average about 15 years), middle-aged (approximately 41), aged (roughly 62) and long-lived (just over 80).

Donors were around 37 systemically healthy Caucasian individuals from Russia aged 6 to 90 years. Approximately 9.3 milliliters of peripheral blood were collected from each donor into EDTA-treated Vacutainer tubes. Ficoll-Paque density-gradient centrifugation was used to isolate PBMCs, with at least 6.5 million per sample. Total RNA, at least 6 micrograms per sample, was extracted from PBMCs with Trizol reagent. For every donor, an aliquot of PBMCs went through flow cytometry to measure the percentages of naive CD45RAhigh/CD27high T cells. What the work shows at the level of the full study, not this receptor alone: Observed TCR beta diversity per million T cells fell roughly linearly with age, and a significant reduction was already apparent by age approximately 40. Because donor CMV infection status was unknown, age-related changes in expanded clonotypes were potentially confounded. Compared with the aged group, the long-lived group had more naive CD4+ T cells, fewer expanded clones and increased TCR diversity, a pattern suggesting age selection. Conclusive comparison of naive and antigen-experienced compartments was prevented by the profiling of bulk unsorted PBMCs. Estimates of total diversity from one million sequenced T cells were regarded as lower bounds and underestimates. A strong correlation was found between observed TCR beta diversity and the percentage of naive T cells measured by flow cytometry.

Trimming takes 3 bases from V and 0 bases from J, and the germline ends sit 12 bases apart. The CDR3 spans 14 residues, from the cysteine through the phenylalanine. The entry retains the CDR3 DNA only, 42 bases that are in frame from base 1. The germline V gene (reference sequence) sets CDR1 to DFQATT and CDR2 to SNEGSKA. Sequences were obtained from blood. This TCR was recovered from a woman in her twenties or thirties in good health. The chain is assembled from TRBV20-1 and TRBJ2-7; confidence is insufficient to name the D gene. The CDR3 protein is CSARERIDSYEQYF. The DNA is TGCAGTGCTAGGGAGAGAATCGACTCCTACGAGCAGTACTTC.